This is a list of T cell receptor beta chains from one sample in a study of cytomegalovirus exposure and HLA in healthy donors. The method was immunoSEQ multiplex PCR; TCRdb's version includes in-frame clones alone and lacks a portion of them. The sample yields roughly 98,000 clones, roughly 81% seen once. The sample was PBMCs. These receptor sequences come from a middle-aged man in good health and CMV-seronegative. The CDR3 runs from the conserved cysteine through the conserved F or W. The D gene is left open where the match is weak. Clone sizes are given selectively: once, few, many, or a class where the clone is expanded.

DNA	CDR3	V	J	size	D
TGTGCCAGCAGCTTATCTTCAGGGAGCAATCAGCCCCAGCATTTT	CASSLSSGSNQPQHF	TRBV7-2	TRBJ1-5	.	.
TGTGCCTGGAGTGTACTGGCTGGGGCCAACGTCCTGACTTTC	CAWSVLAGANVLTF	TRBV30	TRBJ2-6	.	.
TGTGCCAGTAGTGGACAGGGCGGCACAGATACGCAGTATTTT	CASSGQGGTDTQYF	TRBV19	TRBJ2-3	.	TRBD1
TGCGCCAGCAGCCAGTGGACTGGCTACGAGCAGTACTTC	CASSQWTGYEQYF	TRBV4-3	TRBJ2-7	.	.
TGTGCCAGCAGTCCTTCCAGAAACTCCTACAATGAGCAGTTCTTC	CASSPSRNSYNEQFF	TRBV6-5	TRBJ2-1	.	.
TGTGCCAGCAGCTTAGTAGGGACAGAGATGAACACTGAAGCTTTCTTT	CASSLVGTEMNTEAFF	TRBV7-2	TRBJ1-1	.	TRBD1
TGTGCCAGCAGAACCCTCAGGGGGCTGGCGAACACTGAAGCTTTCTTT	CASRTLRGLANTEAFF	TRBV27	TRBJ1-1	.	TRBD1
TGTGCCAGCACCTACGGTAGCCCCTACGAGCAGTACTTC	CASTYGSPYEQYF	TRBV2	TRBJ2-7	.	.
TGTGCCAGCAGTAGCGACAGGCTAATAGCCAAAAACATTCAGTACTTC	CASSSDRLIAKNIQYF	TRBV2	TRBJ2-4	once	.
TGTGCCAGTAGTATGACAGGGGCTGACTATGGCTACACCTTC	CASSMTGADYGYTF	TRBV19	TRBJ1-2	.	TRBD1
TGCGCCAGCAGTCGGTCCGGAGGTCCAACGCAGTATTTT	CASSRSGGPTQYF	TRBV23-1	TRBJ2-3	few	.
TGTGCCAGCAGCAAACCTACAGGGGTAGGGGCTTTCTTT	CASSKPTGVGAFF	TRBV21-1	TRBJ1-1	.	.
TGTGCCAGCTCACTCCGACAGGGCCCAGATACGCAGTATTTT	CASSLRQGPDTQYF	TRBV18	TRBJ2-3	.	TRBD1
TGTGCCAGCAGCTTAGTCGTAGGGGAGCTGTTTTTT	CASSLVVGELFF	TRBV13	TRBJ2-2	.	.
TGTGCCAGCAGCGTAGGCCAGGGGATTTACGAGCAGTACTTC	CASSVGQGIYEQYF	TRBV9	TRBJ2-7	once	.
TGTGCCAGCAGGGAGGAGGGGCCGGTCACCGGGGAGCTGTTTTTT	CASREEGPVTGELFF	TRBV27	TRBJ2-2	.	.
TGTGCCAGCCGGGACAACCCAGATACGCAGTATTTT	CASRDNPDTQYF	TRBV18	TRBJ2-3	.	.
TGTGCCAGCAGGAGAGGGGGTGAAAAACTGTTTTTT	CASRRGGEKLFF	TRBV6-5	TRBJ1-4	.	.
TGCGCCAGCAGCTTCGGGACAGGGAGCGGAAAACTGTTTTTT	CASSFGTGSGKLFF	TRBV5-1	TRBJ1-4	.	TRBD1
TGCGCCAGCACCAAATCCCTAGCCCGCTCCTACAATGAGCAGTTCTTC	CASTKSLARSYNEQFF	TRBV5-1	TRBJ2-1	.	.
TGTGCCAGCAGCACCAGGCTGGGGACTCTCGAAAAACTGTTTTTT	CASSTRLGTLEKLFF	TRBV21-1	TRBJ1-4	few	.
TGTGCCATTAAGGGAGGGCAAGATACGCAGTATTTT	CAIKGGQDTQYF	TRBV28	TRBJ2-3	.	TRBD2
TGTGCCAGCAGCGAGGGGATGATTAGGCCCCTCCACTTT	CASSEGMIRPLHF	TRBV9	TRBJ1-6	once	.
TGTGCCAGCAGCCCGGGGGCAGATACGCAGTATTTT	CASSPGADTQYF	TRBV13	TRBJ2-3	few	.
TGTGCCAGCAGCCATACTGAGAACACTGAAGCTTTCTTT	CASSHTENTEAFF	TRBV7-9	TRBJ1-1	.	.
TGTGCCAGCAGCTTCACAGGGGGCACTGAAGCTTTCTTT	CASSFTGGTEAFF	TRBV7-2	TRBJ1-1	few	TRBD1
TGTGCCAGCTCTCGCGGGGACAGAAGCACAGATACGCAGTATTTT	CASSRGDRSTDTQYF	TRBV9	TRBJ2-3	few	.
TGCGCCAGCAGCCAGGAGAGGGCTGGCTCACCCCTCCACTTT	CASSQERAGSPLHF	TRBV4-1	TRBJ1-6	.	.
TGTGCCAGCAGTGTTGCGAGGGGCTACACCTTC	CASSVARGYTF	TRBV6-1	TRBJ1-2	.	.
TGTGCCAGCAGTGGGGACAGGGTCCACGAGCAGTACTTC	CASSGDRVHEQYF	TRBV2	TRBJ2-7	.	TRBD1
TGTGCCAGCAGTGACGTTTCGTCGAACACTGAAGCTTTCTTT	CASSDVSSNTEAFF	TRBV2	TRBJ1-1	.	.
TGTGCCAGCACGGGAACCAACCCGTACCAAGAGACCCAGTACTTC	CASTGTNPYQETQYF	TRBV6-6	TRBJ2-5	.	.
TGTGCCAGCAGCTTGGGAACAGGGGAAGCTTTCTTT	CASSLGTGEAFF	TRBV5-8	TRBJ1-1	.	.
TGTGCCACCAGCAGACAGGGTTCTAGCACAGATACGCAGTATTTT	CATSRQGSSTDTQYF	TRBV15	TRBJ2-3	.	.
TGTGCCAGCAGCTTGGGACAGGCTCTAAACGAGCAGTACTTC	CASSLGQALNEQYF	TRBV5-6	TRBJ2-7	few	.
TGTGCCAGCAGCCAGTTCTCGGATTCACCCCTCCACTTT	CASSQFSDSPLHF	TRBV4-2	TRBJ1-6	.	.
TGTGCCAGCAGTCGCGGGGGGCCCGTAGATACGCAGTATTTT	CASSRGGPVDTQYF	TRBV28	TRBJ2-3	once	TRBD2
TGCGCCAGCAGCCAAGTTAGGGGCTTTCAACAGCCCCAGCATTTT	CASSQVRGFQQPQHF	TRBV4-1	TRBJ1-5	once	.
TGCGCCAGCAGCCAAGATTTATACAGAGGCACAGATACGCAGTATTTT	CASSQDLYRGTDTQYF	TRBV4-1	TRBJ2-3	few	.
TGTGCCAGCAGTCCGGGGGAACCCAACTATGGCTACACCTTC	CASSPGEPNYGYTF	TRBV27	TRBJ1-2	.	.
TGTGCCAGTAGTACTACACAGGGGAACTATGGCTACACCTTC	CASSTTQGNYGYTF	TRBV19	TRBJ1-2	.	TRBD1
TGTGCCAGCAGTCGGGACAGGGGAGCGACCGGGGAGCTGTTTTTT	CASSRDRGATGELFF	TRBV6-5	TRBJ2-2	once	TRBD1
TGCAGCGGGAGGGTCTGGAACACTGAAGCTTTCTTT	CSGRVWNTEAFF	TRBV29-1	TRBJ1-1	once	.
TGCGCCAGCAGCGTCAGGTTGGTGAACACTGAAGCTTTCTTT	CASSVRLVNTEAFF	TRBV4-1	TRBJ1-1	few	.
TGTGCCAGCAAGGGGCCGGAGCTCCCGTACGAGCAGTACTTC	CASKGPELPYEQYF	TRBV6-5	TRBJ2-7	.	.